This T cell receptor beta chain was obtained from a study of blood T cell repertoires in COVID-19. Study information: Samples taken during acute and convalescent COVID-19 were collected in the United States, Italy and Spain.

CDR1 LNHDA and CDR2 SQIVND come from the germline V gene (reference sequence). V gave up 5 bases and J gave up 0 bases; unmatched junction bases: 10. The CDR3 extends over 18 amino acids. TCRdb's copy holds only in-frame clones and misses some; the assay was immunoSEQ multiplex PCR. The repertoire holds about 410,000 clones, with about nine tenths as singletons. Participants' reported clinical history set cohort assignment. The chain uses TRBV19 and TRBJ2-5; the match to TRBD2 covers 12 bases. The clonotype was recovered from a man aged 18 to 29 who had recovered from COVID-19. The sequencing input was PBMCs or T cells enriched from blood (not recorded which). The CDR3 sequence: CASSFSGLAGINQETQYF. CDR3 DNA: TGTGCCAGTAGTTTCTCGGGACTAGCGGGTATAAACCAAGAGACCCAGTACTTC.